This T cell receptor beta chain was identified during a study of CD8 T cells in ankylosing spondylitis. Findings of the study overall: Researchers report that disease-linked clones proved CD8+ and relatively rare in peripheral blood.

The count of this clonotype is one. What it recognizes is unknown. One junction end disagrees with the germline gene, perhaps due to a read error. The CDR3 consists of 14 residues. Germline V lookup: CDR1 SQVTM, CDR2 ANQGSEA. TCRdb passed the 5' RACE reads through MiXCR, listing each CDR3 protein once. Among roughly 240,000 distinct CDR3 sequences listed, 8.2% were seen once. The genes are TRBV29-1 and TRBJ2-5, with D maybe TRBD2 (6 bases). Sequences were obtained from blood, either unsorted or a sorted T cell fraction (not recorded which). The clonotype originates from a female donor with ankylosing spondylitis or in good health (not recorded which). CDR3 DNA: TGCAGCGTTGCGACTAGTAGGTTGTTGGAGACCCCGTACTTC. As protein: CSVATSRLLETPYF.